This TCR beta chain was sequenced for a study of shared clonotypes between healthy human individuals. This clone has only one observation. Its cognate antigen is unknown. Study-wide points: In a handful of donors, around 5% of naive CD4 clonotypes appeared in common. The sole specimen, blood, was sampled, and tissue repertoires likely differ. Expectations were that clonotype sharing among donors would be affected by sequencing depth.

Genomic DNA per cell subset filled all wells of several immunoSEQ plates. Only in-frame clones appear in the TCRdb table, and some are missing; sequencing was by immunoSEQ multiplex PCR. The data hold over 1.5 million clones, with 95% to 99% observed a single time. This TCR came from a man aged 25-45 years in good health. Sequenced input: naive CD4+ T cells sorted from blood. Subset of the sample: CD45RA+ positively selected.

The CDR3: CASSMGGLAGYRETQYF. Written as DNA, the CDR3 is TGTGCCAGTAGTATGGGTGGACTAGCGGGGTATCGGGAGACCCAGTACTTC. V gene TRBV19 combines with J gene TRBJ2-5, with 12 bases aligning to TRBD2. The length of the CDR3 is 17 residues. The V segment lost 3 bases and the J segment 5 bases; nucleotides outside the gene matches: 10. Germline CDR1 reads LNHDA; CDR2 reads SQIVND (reference sequence).